The source of this TCR beta chain is a study of blood T cells in healthy people across ages. General study points: Naive and antigen-experienced cells could not be conclusively compared, given unsorted PBMCs. Investigators viewed diversity estimates from one million T cells as underestimates, the study reported. In older individuals, TCR beta diversity per million T cells was lower, falling roughly linearly with age.

PCR was performed a second time for about 7 to 11 cycles using a sample-barcoded 5' primer and a J-beta primer mix. In TCRdb, the 5' RACE reads were re-called with MiXCR into one record per CDR3 protein. This table has 700,000 to 1,000,000 distinct CDR3 sequences, roughly 44% appearing once. A note on this clonotype: Antigen: not known.

Germline CDR1 and CDR2: DFQATT and SNEGSKA (reference sequence). The CDR3 totals 16 residues. Trimming cost V 5 bases and J 1 base, with 20 bases left between them. The clonotype was recovered from a man aged 60-69 years in good health. The chain combines TRBV20-1 with TRBJ1-1, with D hard to call. Material: blood. The CDR3 DNA reads TGCAGTGCTGAGGGTCTGGGGATTGTATCGAACACTGAAGCTTTCTTT. It is translated as CSAEGLGIVSNTEAFF.